A single sample is the source of the 21 T cell receptor beta chains below, sequenced in a study of breast tumors, draining lymph nodes, adjacent tissues. In TCRdb, the multiplex PCR reads were re-called with MiXCR into one record per CDR3 protein. The table has fewer than 80,000 distinct CDR3 sequences, around two fifths seen once. Specimen: breast tumor tissue. These receptors were collected from a female donor with breast cancer. Some clones in this sample may be carry-over from other donors' samples.

For this clonotype: Germline is not matched at one junction end, which may reflect a read error. This rearrangement joins TRBV19 to TRBJ1-3; D perhaps matches TRBD1 (6 bases). The CDR3 has 15 amino acids. The germline CDR1 and CDR2 sequences are LNHDA and SQIVND (reference sequence). The CDR3, as DNA: TGTGCCAGTAGCCCAGTTGACAGGTCTGGAAATACCATATGTTTT. Translation gives CASSPVDRSGNTICF.

This clonotype was detected a few times. V is TRBV20-1 and J is TRBJ1-3; D is possibly TRBD1 (6 bases). Looked up from germline, CDR1 is DFQATT and CDR2 is SNEGSKA (reference sequence). This CDR3 comprises 15 residues. Between the trimmed V and J ends, which lost 6 bases and 0 bases, there was a span of 15 bases. The CDR3 region has the DNA TGCAGTGCGATGACCACAGGGCGCTCTGGAAACACCATATATTTT. Translation: CSAMTTGRSGNTIYF.

This clonotype occurred many times. The V and J genes are TRBV27 and TRBJ2-1; 10 bases are shared with TRBD2. V was pared by 5 bases and J by 8 bases, with 6 bases of the junction left unmatched. The CDR3 covers 14 residues. The V gene's germline CDR1 is MNHEY and CDR2 SMNVEV (reference sequence). In nucleotides, the CDR3 is TGTGCCAGCAGTCATGGGACTAGCGATGATGAGCAGTTCTTC. Amino acid sequence: CASSHGTSDDEQFF.

A few counts support this clonotype. A clone one base away is much larger, so this may be a read error. The gene calls are TRBV6-5 and TRBJ1-5; D remains ambiguous. Germline V gene lookup returns CDR1 MNHEY and CDR2 SVGAGI. The CDR3 covers 12 residues. V lost 6 bases and J lost 8, with 11 bases in between. In DNA, the CDR3 is TGTGCCAGCAGGCGGCCCTTAGAGCCCCAGCATTTT. Translated, it gives CASRRPLEPQHF.

This clonotype is medium-sized. The chain links TRBV24-1 to TRBJ2-3; D possibly corresponds to TRBD1 (6 bases). Germline CDR1 is KGHDR and CDR2 is SFDVKD. This CDR3 contains 12 residues. The V gene lost 7 bases and the J gene lost 4 bases, with 8 bases spanning the gap. DNA for the CDR3: TGTGCCACCAGCGCAGGGGCAGATACGCAGTATTTT. It encodes CATSAGADTQYF.

Comment on this clonotype: A much larger clone lies one base from this, so it may be a read error. The chain couples TRBV5-1 to TRBJ1-2, with TRBD1 as a possible D gene (6 bases). Looked up from germline, CDR1 is SGHRS and CDR2 is YFSETQ. The CDR3 has 14 residues. The DNA for the CDR3 is TGCGCCGGCTCTGTTGAGGGGGTGAGGGATGGCTATACCTTC. It is translated as CAGSVEGVRDGYTF.

By share of the sample, this clonotype is medium-sized (0.01 to 0.1%). The chain carries TRBV2 and TRBJ1-5; no clear D. Trimming cost V 5 bases and J 3 bases, with 8 bases left between them. CDR1 is SNHLY, CDR2 FYNNEI, per germline. This CDR3 region has 13 residues. Here the CDR3 reads CASSSGVNQPQHF. CDR3 DNA: TGTGCCAGCAGTAGCGGGGTCAATCAGCCCCAGCATTTT.

Points on this clonotype: A much larger clonotype is one base distant, so this may be a read error. The chain combines TRBV7-2 with TRBJ1-6; perhaps TRBD1 as D (5 bases). Germline assignment: CDR1 SGHTA and CDR2 FQGNSA. The CDR3 contains 16 residues. This CDR3 is CACSFSGDSYNAPLHF. The CDR3, as DNA: TGTGCCTGCAGCTTCTCCGGGGACTCCTATAATGCACCCCTCCACTTT. Supplemented by reference TRBV7-2 and TRBJ1-6, the full variable domain reads GAGVSQSPSNKVTEKGKDVELRCDPISGHTALYWYRQSLGQGLEFLIYFQGNSAPDKSGLPSDRFSAERTGGSVSTLTIQRTQQEDSAVYLCACSFSGDSYNAPLHFGNGTRLTVT.

With regard to this clonotype: Germline and junction disagree at one end, which may indicate a read error. The J gene is TRBJ2-3, the V gene TRBV9; 11 positions match TRBD2. This CDR3 has 17 residues. CDR1 is SGDLS and CDR2 is YYNGEE in the germline V gene. The CDR3 sequence: CACSPDTSGGYTATQYF. The DNA for the CDR3 is TGTGCCTGCAGCCCAGACACTAGCGGGGGATACACAGCTACGCAGTATTTT.

The rearrangement joins TRBV13 to TRBJ1-2; D is perhaps TRBD1 (5 bases). The germline V gene has CDR1 PRHDT and CDR2 FYEKMQ (reference sequence). There are 13 residues in the CDR3. V dropped 4 bases and J dropped 7 bases, with 13 bases sitting between them. Here the CDR3 reads CASSSGGVGGYTF. The CDR3 nucleotides are TGTGCCAGCAGCTCCGGGGGTGTAGGTGGCTACACCTTC.

As for this clonotype: At one boundary the junction diverges from the germline segment, which might be a read error. The chain joins TRBV19 to TRBJ2-6; 11 bases align to TRBD2. The CDR3 runs to 20 residues. Germline-derived CDR1 and CDR2 are LNHDA and SQIVND (reference sequence). CDR3 nucleotides: TGTGCCAGTAGTATAGACAATACAGGGACTAGCGGTTCCGGGGCCGACGTCCTGACTTTC. Translating gives CASSIDNTGTSGSGADVLTF.

This rearrangement joins TRBV2 to TRBJ1-2, with 8 bases identical to TRBD1. In germline, CDR1 is SNHLY, CDR2 FYNNEI. The junction had 5 bases not matched to a gene; V was cut back by 5 bases and J by 0 bases. The CDR3 is made up of 15 amino acids. The chain's CDR3 is CASSSRTGSNYGYTF. CDR3 sequence (DNA): TGTGCCAGCAGTTCCCGGACAGGGTCTAACTATGGCTACACCTTC.

The chain is built from TRBV4-2 and TRBJ2-2; D not resolved. CDR3 size: 14 residues. The V gene lost 0 bases and the J gene lost 8 bases, with 10 bases spanning the gap. In germline, CDR1 is LGHNA, CDR2 YNFKEQ. CDR3 loop: CASSQDRVVGELFF. CDR3 DNA sequence: TGTGCCAGCAGCCAAGATAGGGTCGTGGGGGAGCTGTTTTTT.

This clonotype was counted ten times or more. The V call is TRBV6-5, the J call TRBJ2-2; D gene unclear. V lost 2 bases to trimming and J lost 6 bases, with 7 bases between them. Germline assignment: CDR1 MNHEY and CDR2 SVGAGI. The CDR3 totals 13 residues. The CDR3 sequence: CASSYTNAGELFF. CDR3 bases: TGTGCCAGCAGTTACACGAATGCCGGGGAGCTGTTTTTT.

A word on this clonotype: Relative to the germline gene, one junction end is altered; a read error may explain this. The genes are TRBV19 and TRBJ1-6; the D gene is possibly TRBD1 (6 bases). Looked up from germline, CDR1 is LNHDA and CDR2 is SQIVND (reference sequence). The CDR3 consists of 16 residues. CDR3 nucleotides: TGTGCCACGACACAGCAGGTCAGGGAGGGGGATTCCCCCCTCCACTTT. It yields the protein CATTQQVREGDSPLHF.

The chain links TRBV7-3 to TRBJ2-2; D may be TRBD2 (6 bases). The ends were cut back, 5 bases at V and 3 bases at J, with 19 bases in the middle. The CDR3 is made up of 17 amino acids. Germline lookup yields CDR1 SGHTA and CDR2 FQGTGA. The DNA of the CDR3 is TGTGCCAGCAGCCCCAGGGTTTCTAGCGAATACACCGGGGAGCTGTTTTTT. It translates to CASSPRVSSEYTGELFF.

As to this clonotype: The final CDR3 position lacks the conserved phenylalanine or tryptophan, pointing to a likely read error. No DNA is shown, since the ends of the CDR3 on it are uncertain; the CDR3 is the one TCRdb lists. The J gene is TRBJ2-6, the V gene TRBV6-2 or TRBV6-3. CDR1 is MNHEY, CDR2 SVGEGT, per germline. Both ends counted, the CDR3 spans 8 residues. The CDR3 region is CASSYHLT.

This clonotype has ten or more counts. The chain is built from TRBV27 and TRBJ1-5; 7 bases map to TRBD1. J gave up 4 bases and V 7 bases, and 4 bases lay outside the gene matches. The CDR3 spans 13 residues. CDR1 and CDR2 (germline): MNHEY, SMNVEV (reference sequence). The CDR3 DNA sequence: TGTGCCAGCAAGGGACAGCGGAATCAGCCCCAGCATTTT. Translated: CASKGQRNQPQHF.

Within the sample, this clonotype is medium-sized. The V gene is TRBV9, the J gene TRBJ2-6; D gene ambiguous. Germline CDR1 reads SGDLS; CDR2 reads YYNGEE. Trimming took off 3 bases at V and 1 base at J, with 5 bases between the two ends. The CDR3 is 14 residues long. Here the CDR3 reads CASSAGSGANVLTF. The CDR3 nucleotides read TGTGCCAGCAGCGCCGGATCTGGGGCCAACGTCCTGACTTTC.

This clonotype came up many times. CDR3 DNA: TGCAGTGCTGAATCTACTAGGGGCACAGATACGCAGTATTTT. This translates into CSAESTRGTDTQYF. V gene TRBV20-1 combines with J gene TRBJ2-3; D is perhaps TRBD2 (5 bases). The germline V gene has CDR1 DFQATT and CDR2 SNEGSKA (reference sequence). V was shortened by 5 bases and J by 1 base, with 13 bases between the two germline ends. This CDR3 contains 14 residues.

Concerning this clonotype: One junction end does not reproduce the germline sequence, and a read error may be involved. The genes are TRBV9 and TRBJ1-4, with 7 bases lining up with TRBD1. Per the germline V gene, CDR1 is SGDLS and CDR2 is YYNGEE. The CDR3 is 14 residues long. Written as DNA, the CDR3 is TGTGCCAGCAGCCAACAGGGGACCAATGAAGAACTGTTTTTT. Amino acid sequence: CASSQQGTNEELFF.